The source of this T cell receptor (beta chain) is a study of low-dose radiotherapy and immunotherapy resistance in tumors. The overall study: From cycle 1 day 1, patients took oral aspirin 300 mg every day for four cycles.

Time point specified: before trial treatment. Germline loops: CDR1 DFQATT, CDR2 SNEGSKA (reference sequence). This CDR3 spans 15 amino acids. V lost 5 bases and J lost 6; bases outside the gene matches: 11. TRAV- and TRBV-specific primers were used for first-strand cDNA, which covered alpha and beta chains. TCRs were put through roughly 20 PCR cycles of amplification with Phusion. A constant-region primer and the V-primer adapter served as the primer pair. TCRdb analysed the reads with MiXCR anew, one entry per CDR3 protein. The sample contains around 36,000 distinct CDR3 sequences, roughly 30% of which appear only once.

The TCR was taken from a male donor with gallbladder cancer. The chain has TRBV20-1 and TRBJ2-1; TRBD2 agrees at 9 bases. The specimen comprised PBMCs, sampled before treatment. This CDR3 is CSAASISGRGNEQFF. CDR3 in DNA: TGCAGTGCTGCGTCCATTAGCGGGAGAGGCAATGAGCAGTTCTTC.